The next 14 T cell receptor beta chains were all read from a single sample in a study of T cell changes during pregnancy in multiple sclerosis. Clones were read by immunoSEQ multiplex PCR, and TCRdb kept only the in-frame ones, dropping some. Here the sample spans under 50,000 clones, 90% being singletons. Material: peripheral blood, obtained in the first trimester of pregnancy. Source of these receptors: a female donor in good health, enrolled as a control in a pregnancy study.

The CDR3 reads CASSEAADYGYTF. The CDR3 DNA reads TGTGCCAGCAGTGAAGCGGCCGATTATGGCTACACCTTC. The V call is TRBV6-1, the J call TRBJ1-2; no firm D call. Trimming removed 0 bases from V and 5 bases from J, with 7 bases in between. The germline CDR1 and CDR2 sequences are MNHNS and SASEGT. CDR3 length equals 13 residues.

This clone came up a few times. The rearrangement links TRBV11-2 to TRBJ1-1, with a possible D match to TRBD1 (5 bases). CDR1 is SGHAT and CDR2 is FQNNGV in the germline V gene. The CDR3 totals 16 residues. Trimming stripped 5 bases from V and 6 bases from J, with 22 bases between. The CDR3 is CASSRGLRDSGAEAFF. The CDR3 DNA follows: TGTGCCAGCAGCCGAGGACTGCGGGACTCTGGCGCTGAAGCTTTCTTT. Combining the CDR3 with reference TRBV11-2 and TRBJ1-1 gives the whole variable domain EAGVAQSPRYKIIEKRQSVAFWCNPISGHATLYWYQQILGQGPKLLIQFQNNGVVDDSQLPKDRFSAERLKGVDSTLKIQPAKLEDSAVYLCASSRGLRDSGAEAFFGQGTRLTVV.

This chain uses TRBV2 with TRBJ2-1, with a possible D match to TRBD2 (6 bases). Germline CDR1 reads SNHLY; CDR2 reads FYNNEI. The CDR3 consists of 15 residues. V dropped 3 bases and J dropped 5 bases, with 14 bases sitting between them. DNA of the CDR3: TGTGCCAGCAGTGAGGGGACTTCTACCCACAATGAGCAGTTCTTC. Translating gives CASSEGTSTHNEQFF. Filled out from reference TRBV2 and TRBJ2-1, the complete variable domain reads EPEVTQTPSHQVTQMGQEVILRCVPISNHLYFYWYRQILGQKVEFLVSFYNNEISEKSEIFDDQFSVERPDGSNFTLKIRSTKLEDSAMYFCASSEGTSTHNEQFFGPGTRLTVL.

This clone has just a few counts. The chain carries TRBV10-3 and TRBJ1-2, with D perhaps matching TRBD1 (5 bases). V was pared by 6 bases and J by 6 bases, with 11 bases between. This CDR3 is built from 12 residues. CDR1 and CDR2 from the germline V gene are ENHRY and SYGVKD. Here the CDR3 DNA reads TGTGCCATCAGGGGGCCCAATAATGGCTACACCTTC. It is translated as CAIRGPNNGYTF.

The chain recombines TRBV6-1 with TRBJ1-1, with a possible D match to TRBD1 (5 bases). The CDR3 totals 14 residues. Germline V gives CDR1 MNHNS, CDR2 SASEGT. Trimming cost V 9 bases and J 4 bases, with 18 bases left between them. The DNA for the CDR3 is TGTGCCAGTCGGGTGGGCGGGGGAGGCACTGAAGCTTTCTTT. Translating it yields CASRVGGGGTEAFF.

The chain recombines TRBV7-6 with TRBJ2-2; 10 nucleotides match TRBD1. V dropped 5 bases and J dropped 0; count of bases not matched to a gene: 15. The CDR3 is made up of 20 amino acids. The germline V gene has CDR1 SGHVS and CDR2 FNYEAQ. As DNA, the CDR3 is TGTGCCAGCAGCACCCGGGACAGGGGATCCGGGAGCGCGAACACCGGGGAGCTGTTTTTT. Translating it yields CASSTRDRGSGSANTGELFF.

Only a few counts were recorded for this clone. The chain combines TRBV7-2 with TRBJ2-3, with TRBD2 matching over 8 bases. Germline V gene sequence: CDR1 SGHTA, CDR2 FQGNSA. V lost 2 bases, J lost 6 bases, and 7 bases stayed unmatched. The CDR3 extends over 15 amino acids. The CDR3 sequence: CASSLNGGATDTQYF. Here the CDR3 DNA reads TGTGCCAGCAGCTTAAACGGGGGGGCTACGGATACGCAGTATTTT.

DNA of the CDR3: TGCGCCAGCACGCCAGGGGGTGGCATCGGCACAGATACGCAGTATTTT. Translation: CASTPGGGIGTDTQYF. V and J are TRBV4-1 and TRBJ2-3; 7 positions match TRBD1. The CDR3 is 16 amino acids. Germline V lookup: CDR1 MGHRA, CDR2 YSYEKL. Trimming cost V 7 bases and J 1 base; bases outside gene matches: 11.

J is TRBJ1-1 and V is TRBV18; 8 bases align to TRBD1. Per germline, CDR1 KGHSH and CDR2 LQKENI. V trimming: 3 bases; J trimming: 0 bases; junction bases outside the gene matches: 3. The CDR3 sequence is 15 residues long. In DNA form, the CDR3 reads TGTGCCAGCTCACCGGACAGGGTTATGAACACTGAAGCTTTCTTT. It yields the protein CASSPDRVMNTEAFF.

The chain is built from TRBV15 and TRBJ2-1; 12 bases are a match to TRBD1. Per germline, CDR1 LNHNV and CDR2 YYDKDF (reference sequence). Germline trimming cut 7 bases from V and 8 bases from J; bases unmatched to any gene: 9. The CDR3 extends over 15 amino acids. Here the CDR3 reads CATNPGTGGADEQFF. The CDR3 nucleotides are TGTGCCACCAATCCTGGGACAGGGGGCGCGGATGAGCAGTTCTTC.

V is TRBV11-2 and J is TRBJ2-7, with 10 bases aligning to TRBD2. This CDR3 region has 15 residues. J gave up 5 bases and V 5 bases, and 9 bases lay outside the gene matches. The germline CDR1 and CDR2 sequences are SGHAT and FQNNGV. The CDR3, as DNA: TGTGCCAGCAGCCTTCTAGCGGGAGACCGCAACGAGCAGTACTTC. It specifies CASSLLAGDRNEQYF. The full variable domain, completed using reference TRBV11-2 and TRBJ2-7, is EAGVAQSPRYKIIEKRQSVAFWCNPISGHATLYWYQQILGQGPKLLIQFQNNGVVDDSQLPKDRFSAERLKGVDSTLKIQPAKLEDSAVYLCASSLLAGDRNEQYFGPGTRLTVT.

This sequence joins TRBV4-1 and TRBJ1-1; TRBD1 might be the D (6 bases). The germline V gene has CDR1 MGHRA and CDR2 YSYEKL. This CDR3 has 13 amino acids. Trimming removed 3 bases from V and 5 bases from J, with 10 bases in between. The CDR3 nucleotides read TGCGCCAGCAGCCACCGGGACAAAACTGAAGCTTTCTTT. It encodes CASSHRDKTEAFF.

The V call is TRBV19, the J call TRBJ2-2, with a weak D call TRBD2 (5 bases). Trimming removed 4 bases from V and 5 bases from J, with 11 bases in between. This CDR3 has 14 residues. CDR1 LNHDA and CDR2 SQIVND come from the germline V gene (reference sequence). This CDR3 reads CASSKNRGTGELFF. The CDR3 DNA sequence: TGTGCCAGTAGTAAGAACCGAGGGACCGGGGAGCTGTTTTTT.

The chain carries TRBV27 and TRBJ2-7; D possibly corresponds to TRBD1 (5 bases). The germline V gene has CDR1 MNHEY and CDR2 SMNVEV (reference sequence). Trimming left V 6 bases short and J 0 bases short, with 12 bases between. CDR3 length: 14 residues. CDR3 coding DNA: TGTGCCAGCAGCCCAGGACACAGCTCCTACGAGCAGTACTTC. This translates into CASSPGHSSYEQYF.